This T cell receptor beta chain derives from a study of OX40 agonist ivuxolimab in advanced cancers. Study background: Ivuxolimab was delivered to patients intravenously every 2 weeks at doses spanning 0.01 to 10 mg/kg. Patients in dose escalation had liver, melanoma, kidney or head and neck cancers.

Study observations and caveats: At 0.1 to 3.0 mg/kg and by week 6, CD4+ and CD8+ T cells in the blood had expanded clonally.

Regarding this clone: The antigen is not known.

Clones were read by immunoSEQ multiplex PCR, and TCRdb kept only the in-frame ones, dropping some. Among about 8,000 clones listed, nearly 90% were seen once. V was clipped by 3 bases and J by 0 bases, with 6 bases between them. This CDR3 has 14 residues. The germline gives CDR1 SGHAT, CDR2 FQDESV (reference sequence). The V call is TRBV11-1, the J call TRBJ1-3; the D gene is possibly TRBD1 (5 bases). The sequenced sample was CD4+ or CD8+ T cells sorted from blood, obtained in a trial of the OX40 agonist ivuxolimab. This clonotype was obtained from an adult with an advanced solid tumor such as melanoma, head and neck, liver or kidney cancer. CDR3: CASSLTASGNTIYF. CDR3 DNA: TGTGCCAGCAGCTTGACAGCCTCTGGAAACACCATATATTTT.